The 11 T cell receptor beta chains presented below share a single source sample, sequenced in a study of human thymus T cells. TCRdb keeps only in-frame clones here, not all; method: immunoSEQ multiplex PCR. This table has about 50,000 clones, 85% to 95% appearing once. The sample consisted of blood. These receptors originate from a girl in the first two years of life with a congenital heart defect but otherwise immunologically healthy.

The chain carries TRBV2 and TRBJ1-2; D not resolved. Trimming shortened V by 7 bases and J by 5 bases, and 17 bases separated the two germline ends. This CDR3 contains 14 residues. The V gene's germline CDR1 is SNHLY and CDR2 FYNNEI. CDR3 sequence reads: CASTIKGLYYGYTF. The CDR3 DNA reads TGTGCCAGCACCATTAAGGGCCTTTATTATGGCTACACCTTC.

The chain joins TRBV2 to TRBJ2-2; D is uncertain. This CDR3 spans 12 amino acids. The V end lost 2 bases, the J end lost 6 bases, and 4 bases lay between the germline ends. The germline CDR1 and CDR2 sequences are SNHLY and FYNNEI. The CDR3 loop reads CASSETPGELFF. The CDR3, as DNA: TGTGCCAGCAGTGAAACTCCCGGGGAGCTGTTTTTT.

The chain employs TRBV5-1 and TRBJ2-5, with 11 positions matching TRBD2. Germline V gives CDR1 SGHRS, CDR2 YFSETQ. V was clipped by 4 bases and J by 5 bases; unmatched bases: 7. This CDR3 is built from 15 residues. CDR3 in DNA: TGCGCCAGCAGCGGTCTAGCGGGAGGCCAGGAGACCCAGTACTTC. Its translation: CASSGLAGGQETQYF. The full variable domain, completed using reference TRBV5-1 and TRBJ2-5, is KAGVTQTPRYLIKTRGQQVTLSCSPISGHRSVSWYQQTPGQGLQFLFEYFSETQRNKGNFPGRFSGRQFSNSRSEMNVSTLELGDSALYLCASSGLAGGQETQYFGPGTRLLVL.

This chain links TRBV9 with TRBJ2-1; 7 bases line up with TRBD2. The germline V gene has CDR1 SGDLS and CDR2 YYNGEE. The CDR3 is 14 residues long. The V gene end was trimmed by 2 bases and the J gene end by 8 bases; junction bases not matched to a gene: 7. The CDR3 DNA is TGTGCCAGCAGCGTCGGCGGGAGAATCGATGAGCAGTTCTTC. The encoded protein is CASSVGGRIDEQFF.

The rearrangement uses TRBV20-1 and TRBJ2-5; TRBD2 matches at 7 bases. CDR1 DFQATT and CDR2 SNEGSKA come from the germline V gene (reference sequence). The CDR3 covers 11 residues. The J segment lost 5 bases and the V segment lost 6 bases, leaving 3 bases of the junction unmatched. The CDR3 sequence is CSATSVETQYF. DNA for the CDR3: TGCAGTGCAACTAGCGTCGAGACCCAGTACTTC.

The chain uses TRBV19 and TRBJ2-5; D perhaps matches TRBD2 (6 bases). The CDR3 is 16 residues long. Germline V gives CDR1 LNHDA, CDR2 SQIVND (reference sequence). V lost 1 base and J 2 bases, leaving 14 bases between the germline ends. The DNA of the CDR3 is TGTGCCAGTAGTATAGGGGGGACTTGGGGACAAGAGACCCAGTACTTC. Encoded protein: CASSIGGTWGQETQYF.

The CDR3 protein is CASSLALNEQFF. The CDR3 DNA follows: TGCGCCAGCAGCTTGGCCCTAAATGAGCAGTTCTTC. J is TRBJ2-1 and V is TRBV5-1; no reliable D call. The V end was cut by 0 bases, the J end by 7 bases, with 5 bases between. This CDR3 is 12 amino acids long. Germline V lookup: CDR1 SGHRS, CDR2 YFSETQ.

Written as DNA, the CDR3 is TGCAGCGTTGGATGGCTAGTGGAGGGTGGCTACACCTTC. This encodes CSVGWLVEGGYTF. The chain recombines TRBV29-1 with TRBJ1-2; D unclear. Germline CDR1 reads SQVTM; CDR2 reads ANQGSEA. Trimming took 4 bases from V and 7 from J, leaving 16 bases between them. This CDR3 has 13 amino acids.

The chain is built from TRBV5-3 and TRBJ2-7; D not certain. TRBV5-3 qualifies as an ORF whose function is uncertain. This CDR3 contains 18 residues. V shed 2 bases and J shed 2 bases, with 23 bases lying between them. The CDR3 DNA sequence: TGTGCCAGAAGCTTAAAGGCCGGCCGGGTCTCCCCGGCCTACGAGCAGTACTTC. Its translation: CARSLKAGRVSPAYEQYF.

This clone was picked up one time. CDR3 nucleotides: TGTGCCAGCAGTGATCGTGTAGGGGGATACGAGCAGTACTTC. Amino acids: CASSDRVGGYEQYF. The chain joins TRBV2 to TRBJ2-7; TRBD1 is a possible D gene (6 bases). V lost 3 bases, J lost 4 bases, and 13 bases lay in between. Germline CDR1 reads SNHLY; CDR2 reads FYNNEI. The CDR3 runs 14 residues.

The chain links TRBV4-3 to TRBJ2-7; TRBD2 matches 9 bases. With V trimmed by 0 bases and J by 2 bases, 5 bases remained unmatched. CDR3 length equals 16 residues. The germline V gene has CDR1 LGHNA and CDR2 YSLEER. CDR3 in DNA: TGCGCCAGCAGCCAAGATAGCGGGGGCGCAGCCTACGAGCAGTACTTC. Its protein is CASSQDSGGAAYEQYF.